A single sample is the source of the 9 T cell receptor beta chains below, sequenced in a study of OX40 agonist ivuxolimab in advanced cancers. Sequencing was performed with immunoSEQ multiplex PCR; in TCRdb, only in-frame clones are kept and a portion is missing. The sample holds 45,000 to 60,000 clones, roughly 88% seen once. Source: CD4+ or CD8+ T cells sorted from blood, taken in a trial of the OX40 agonist ivuxolimab. All receptors derive from an adult with an advanced solid tumor such as melanoma, head and neck, liver or kidney cancer.

This sequence joins TRBV11-3 and TRBJ2-3, with 9 bases that match TRBD1. Germline CDR1 SGHNT, CDR2 YENEEA. The CDR3 spans 16 residues. The V and J ends lost 5 bases and 3 bases, in that order; junction bases with no gene match: 9. CDR3 residues: CASSEFGDRETDTQYF. The CDR3 coding sequence is TGTGCCAGCAGCGAGTTCGGGGACAGGGAGACAGATACGCAGTATTTT.

This chain joins TRBV6-5 and TRBJ1-3; D is perhaps TRBD1 (5 bases). Trimming pared 2 bases from V and 0 bases from J, leaving 8 bases between. The CDR3 has 15 residues. Germline V gives CDR1 MNHEY, CDR2 SVGAGI. CDR3 protein: CASSYGTSSGNTIYF. CDR3 sequence (DNA): TGTGCCAGCAGTTACGGGACCAGCTCTGGAAACACCATATATTTT.

This rearrangement joins TRBV6-1 to TRBJ1-4; maybe TRBD1 (6 bases). This CDR3 region has 15 residues. The germline gives CDR1 MNHNS, CDR2 SASEGT. Trimming shortened V by 6 bases and J by 4 bases, and 15 bases separated the two germline ends. CDR3 nucleotides: TGTGCCAGCAGCCGGGACACCGGGGGTAATGAAAAACTGTTTTTT. This codes for CASSRDTGGNEKLFF.

The gene calls are TRBV30 and TRBJ2-7, with TRBD2 matching over 10 bases. The CDR3 is made up of 14 amino acids. In germline, CDR1 is GTSNPN, CDR2 SVGIG (reference sequence). J lost 3 bases, V lost 3 bases, and 5 bases had no gene match. The CDR3 DNA sequence: TGTGCCTGGAGGTCTAGCGGGAGTATCTACGAGCAGTACTTC. This codes for CAWRSSGSIYEQYF.

Written as DNA, the CDR3 is TGTGCCAGCAGCCCCACCGGCCTAGAACAGTTCTTC. It encodes CASSPTGLEQFF. The rearrangement uses TRBV7-9 and TRBJ2-1; D unclear. The V and J ends lost 5 bases and 13 bases respectively, with 15 bases between them. Germline lookup yields CDR1 SEHNR and CDR2 FQNEAQ (reference sequence). The CDR3 is 12 residues long.

CDR3 nucleotide sequence: TGTGCCAGCACCCTGGGACTAGCGGGGGGTCAGACCCAGTACTTC. Translating gives CASTLGLAGGQTQYF. The rearrangement joins TRBV2 to TRBJ2-5, with 15 bases identical to TRBD2. Germline CDR1 SNHLY, CDR2 FYNNEI. This CDR3 spans 15 amino acids. Trimming took 7 bases from V and 6 from J; bases not matched to a gene: 6.

This chain uses TRBV30 with TRBJ1-4, with D unclear. The CDR3 has 14 amino acids. V shed 0 bases and J shed 0 bases, with 5 bases lying between them. Germline CDR1 reads GTSNPN; CDR2 reads SVGIG (reference sequence). CDR3 sequence reads: CAWSVLATNEKLFF. CDR3 nucleotides: TGTGCCTGGAGTGTACTCGCAACTAATGAAAAACTGTTTTTT.

This clone was detected only once. The chain is built from TRBV9 and TRBJ2-7; TRBD1 matches 9 bases. Germline V gives CDR1 SGDLS, CDR2 YYNGEE. The CDR3 runs to 16 residues. J lost 0 bases, V lost 2 bases, and 6 bases had no gene match. CDR3 in amino acids: CASSVGDRESSYEQYF. For the CDR3, the DNA is TGTGCCAGCAGCGTTGGGGACAGGGAAAGCTCCTACGAGCAGTACTTC.

The chain has TRBV5-1 and TRBJ2-5, with TRBD1 matching 7 bases. The CDR3 is made up of 14 amino acids. The V gene's germline CDR1 is SGHRS and CDR2 YFSETQ. V dropped 4 bases and J dropped 4; count of bases not matched to a gene: 7. CDR3 sequence: CASSQQGHGETQYF. CDR3 sequence (DNA): TGCGCCAGCAGCCAACAGGGGCATGGAGAGACCCAGTACTTC.